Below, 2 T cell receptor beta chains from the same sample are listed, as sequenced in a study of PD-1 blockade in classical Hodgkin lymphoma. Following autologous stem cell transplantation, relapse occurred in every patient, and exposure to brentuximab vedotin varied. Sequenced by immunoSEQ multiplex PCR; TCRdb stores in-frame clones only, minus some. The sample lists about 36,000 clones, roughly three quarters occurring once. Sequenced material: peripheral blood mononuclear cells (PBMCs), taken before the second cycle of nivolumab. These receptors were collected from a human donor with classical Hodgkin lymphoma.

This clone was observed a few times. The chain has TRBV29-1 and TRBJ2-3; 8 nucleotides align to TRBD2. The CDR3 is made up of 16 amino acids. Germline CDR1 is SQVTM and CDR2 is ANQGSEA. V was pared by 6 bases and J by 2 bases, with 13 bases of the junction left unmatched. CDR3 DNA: TGCAGCGTCCGGCAAGGTACTAGCGGTCCCACAGATACGCAGTATTTT. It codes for CSVRQGTSGPTDTQYF.

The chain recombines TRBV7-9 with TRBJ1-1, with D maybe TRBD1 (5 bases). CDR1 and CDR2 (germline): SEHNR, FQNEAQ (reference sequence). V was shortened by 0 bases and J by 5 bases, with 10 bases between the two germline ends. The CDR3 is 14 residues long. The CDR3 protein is CASSLAGVATEAFF. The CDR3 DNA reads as TGTGCCAGCAGCTTAGCAGGGGTGGCAACTGAAGCTTTCTTT. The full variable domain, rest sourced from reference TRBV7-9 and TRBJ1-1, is DTGVSQNPRHKITKRGQNVTFRCDPISEHNRLYWYRQTLGQGPEFLTYFQNEAQLEKSRLLSDRFSAERPKGSFSTLEIQRTEQGDSAMYLCASSLAGVATEAFFGQGTRLTVV.